The 15 T cell receptor beta chains below were found in one sample sequenced in a study of vaccination effects on CD4 cells after COVID-19. The table came from immunoSEQ multiplex PCR; TCRdb's copy has only in-frame clones and leaves some out. The repertoire holds 50,000 to 65,000 clones, with 65% to 90% as singletons. After expansion with viral peptide pools in the ViraFEST assay, antigen-specific CD4+ T cells were sequenced. The culture ran for 10 days, and then CD4+ T cells were isolated. The antigens these receptors bind are not known. Sequencing was performed on CD4+ T cells from PBMCs cultured with HCoV-229E spike peptides, taken before COVID-19 vaccination. These receptor sequences come from a human donor who received a COVID-19 vaccine.

This clone was counted between two and nine times. This chain joins TRBV2 and TRBJ2-7, with D uncertain. V gave up 4 bases and J gave up 2 bases, with 12 bases separating them. CDR1 and CDR2 (germline): SNHLY, FYNNEI. CDR3 length equals 14 residues. The CDR3 DNA reads as TGTGCCAGCAGTGCCGAGGCACGCACCTACGAGCAGTACGTC. It translates to CASSAEARTYEQYV.

The chain recombines TRBV2 with TRBJ1-4; TRBD1 aligns across 8 bases. The CDR3 totals 14 residues. Germline trimming cut 5 bases from V and 8 bases from J; bases unmatched to any gene: 7. Germline CDR1 SNHLY, CDR2 FYNNEI. The CDR3 is CASSKDRDREKLFF. DNA of the CDR3: TGTGCCAGCAGTAAGGACAGGGACAGAGAAAAACTGTTTTTT.

The rearrangement links TRBV7-3 to TRBJ1-1, with 8 bases aligning to TRBD1. CDR3 length equals 15 residues. Unmatched junction bases numbered 4, after V lost 1 base and J lost 3 bases. Looked up from germline, CDR1 is SGHTA and CDR2 is FQGTGA. In DNA, the CDR3 is TGTGCCAGCAGCTTAATAGGACAGGGTCACACTGAAGCTTTCTTT. The encoded protein is CASSLIGQGHTEAFF.

CDR3 sequence (DNA): TGTGCCAGCAGCGTAGGAGTGGGGGGGATCACAGATACGCAGTATTTT. Its translation: CASSVGVGGITDTQYF. The chain couples TRBV9 to TRBJ2-3; 7 bases match TRBD2. CDR3 length: 16 residues. V was clipped by 0 bases and J by 2 bases; unmatched bases: 6. In germline, CDR1 is SGDLS, CDR2 YYNGEE.

The V call is TRBV4-1, the J call TRBJ2-3, with D perhaps TRBD1 (5 bases). The CDR3 runs 14 residues. V shed 1 base and J shed 8 bases, with 13 bases lying between them. The V gene's germline CDR1 is MGHRA and CDR2 YSYEKL. CDR3 sequence reads: CASSQVGVQGTQYF. The CDR3 DNA sequence: TGCGCCAGCAGCCAAGTTGGGGTCCAGGGTACGCAGTATTTT.

The chain is built from TRBV4-1 and TRBJ1-4; possibly TRBD1 for D (5 bases). The length of the CDR3 is 15 residues. Germline CDR1 MGHRA, CDR2 YSYEKL. V was clipped by 1 base and J by 7 bases, with 13 bases between them. CDR3 protein: CASSQVVLGLEKLFF. In nucleotides, the CDR3 is TGCGCCAGCAGCCAAGTAGTTCTGGGACTTGAAAAACTGTTTTTT.

V usage is TRBV12-3 or TRBV12-4 and J usage is TRBJ1-1; D is possibly TRBD1 (5 bases). The CDR3 consists of 13 residues. V dropped 6 bases and J dropped 4 bases, with 12 bases sitting between them. This CDR3 is CASRQGLGTEAFF. CDR3 DNA sequence: TGTGCCAGCAGGCAGGGACTGGGCACTGAAGCTTTCTTT.

This chain connects TRBV19 to TRBJ1-1, with 8 nucleotides matching TRBD1. From germline, CDR1 is LNHDA and CDR2 SQIVND (reference sequence). Trimming took 0 bases from V and 1 from J; bases not matched to a gene: 1. CDR3 length: 15 residues. Here the CDR3 DNA reads TGTGCCAGTAGTATAGATGGGACAGGGAACACTGAAGCTTTCTTT. Translation gives CASSIDGTGNTEAFF. The full variable domain, in which reference TRBV19 and TRBJ1-1 provide the parts outside the CDR3, is DGGITQSPKYLFRKEGQNVTLSCEQNLNHDAMYWYRQDPGQGLRLIYYSQIVNDFQKGDIAEGYSVSREKKESFPLTVTSAQKNPTAFYLCASSIDGTGNTEAFFGQGTRLTVV.

This clone was recorded once. V is TRBV18 and J is TRBJ1-2; D call uncertain. The germline V gene has CDR1 KGHSH and CDR2 LQKENI. V lost 3 bases and J 4 bases, leaving 15 bases between the germline ends. The CDR3 spans 15 residues. The CDR3 protein is CASSPSGPPGYGYTF. In DNA form, the CDR3 reads TGTGCCAGCTCACCCTCAGGTCCCCCCGGCTATGGCTACACCTTC.

The gene calls are TRBV19 and TRBJ1-4; TRBD1 might be the D (6 bases). Germline-derived CDR1 and CDR2 are LNHDA and SQIVND (reference sequence). This CDR3 is built from 16 residues. V gave up 4 bases and J gave up 2 bases, with 14 bases separating them. The CDR3 here is CASSTGRTDTNEKLFF. The CDR3 DNA follows: TGTGCCAGTAGTACCGGACGGACAGACACTAATGAAAAACTGTTTTTT.

The V gene is TRBV6-4, the J gene TRBJ1-2; D possibly corresponds to TRBD1 (5 bases). V lost 5 bases and J lost 0, with 16 bases in between. Per the germline V gene, CDR1 is MRHNA and CDR2 is SNTAGT. The CDR3 loop spans 16 amino acids. CDR3 protein: CASSPNRDVTNYGYTF. CDR3 nucleotides: TGTGCCAGCAGTCCTAACCGGGACGTCACTAACTATGGCTACACCTTC.

The CDR3 sequence: CAVQGSGSGNTIYF. The DNA for the CDR3 is TGTGCCGTACAGGGGTCGGGCTCTGGAAACACCATATATTTT. The chain joins TRBV15 to TRBJ1-3; 7 bases are shared with TRBD1. CDR1 is LNHNV, CDR2 YYDKDF, per germline (reference sequence). The CDR3 sequence is 14 residues long. V shed 11 bases, J shed 0 bases, and the junction held 7 bases outside the gene matches.

This chain links TRBV6-5 with TRBJ1-3; D gene ambiguous. The CDR3 has 16 amino acids. Germline V gives CDR1 MNHEY, CDR2 SVGAGI. Deletions cut 0 bases from V and 4 bases from J, with 13 bases between. The CDR3 DNA is TGTGCCAGCAGTTACTCGGGCACCTCTGGGGGAAACACCATATATTTT. It encodes CASSYSGTSGGNTIYF.

The V call is TRBV4-1, the J call TRBJ2-5, with a weak D call TRBD1 (6 bases). Germline V lookup: CDR1 MGHRA, CDR2 YSYEKL. V lost 3 bases, J lost 2 bases, and 19 bases lay in between. This CDR3 has 17 amino acids. The CDR3 nucleotides are TGCGCCAGCAGCCACCCCACAGGGTGGAGTGCTCAAGAGACCCAGTACTTC. Its protein product is CASSHPTGWSAQETQYF.

V and J are TRBV9 and TRBJ1-4, with TRBD1 matching 9 bases. The CDR3 is made up of 15 amino acids. V dropped 3 bases and J dropped 3; count of bases not matched to a gene: 3. Germline V gene data show CDR1 as SGDLS and CDR2 as YYNGEE. The CDR3 reads CASSGTGVANEKLFF. In DNA, the CDR3 is TGTGCCAGCAGCGGGACAGGGGTCGCTAATGAAAAACTGTTTTTT.